The following is a T cell receptor beta chain sequence with its context. Its antigen is not yet known. Per-base quality was not reported, and no clone a single base away is much larger than it. The same CDR3 can be traced to other DNA sequences in this sample. From cysteine to phenylalanine, the CDR3 is 16 amino acids long. Only the CDR3 DNA is retained, 48 bases long and in frame from the first base. A distance of 11 bases separates the germline ends of V and J, which lose 0 bases and 2 bases respectively. The CDR1 and CDR2 encoded by the germline V gene are KGHSH and LQKENI. Reading the label with the study, this specimen's time point is: week 5, during vaccination. Each vaccine dose was 300 ug of a 20-mer mutant IDH1 peptide in Montanide, given subcutaneously with topical imiquimod. Donors had newly diagnosed WHO grade 3 or 4 IDH1-mutant astrocytomas with loss of nuclear ATRX. The samples were drawn from NOA16, a multicentre, single-arm, open-label phase I trial in Germany that tested a mutant IDH1 peptide vaccine in humans for the first time. Genomic DNA for TCRB sequencing was extracted from EDTA blood using the DNeasy Blood and Tissue Kit.

Library generation was performed with the immunoSEQ multiplex PCR assay. Rearranged TCR beta chain sequences were amplified with the hsTCRB Kit following the manufacturer's protocol. TCRB libraries were sequenced on an Illumina MiSeq. As for the original processing: The kit vendor's proprietary platform handled demultiplexing, trimming and gene mapping. Not all clones reach the TCRdb copy of this immuneACCESS table, which keeps in-frame sequences only. Checked studies attribute under half of the gap to unresolved V genes and leave the rest unexplained. The V and J calls and clone size are taken from that table; D and trimming were inferred from the DNA. The sample table lists tens of thousands of clones, approximately 78% of them with a count of one. The ten largest clones take up roughly 1.8% of the sample. These data belong to a study of a mutant IDH1 vaccine in newly diagnosed glioma (TCRdb year 2021). Background on the whole study: Patients were given eight vaccinations, in weeks 1, 3, 5, 7, 11, 15, 19 and 23, which matched visits V03 through V10. Vaccination began 4-6 weeks after radiotherapy alone, or alongside temozolomide cycles in the chemotherapy-containing groups. Peripheral blood was drawn at six visits: V03 (baseline), V05, V07, V10, V12 and V13. For exploratory analyses, longitudinal TCRB deep sequencing was carried out in more than 20 treated patients wherever samples were available. The roughly 34 treated patients were approximately 60% male and approximately 40% female, with a mean age of roughly 40 years. Prior to enrollment, patients had been given standard therapy consisting of radiotherapy alone, temozolomide alone, or radiochemotherapy with temozolomide, with the combination given to most patients. What the research found in general, with its limitations: The authors stated that sample limitations prevented analyses of patient blood samples from being reproduced. No apparent relationship was observed between pseudoprogression and alterations in the top peripheral T cell clonotypes detected by TCRB sequencing. Vaccine-induced immune responses across multiple MHC alleles were detected in 90% to 95% of patients. Availability determined which PBMC samples were chosen for TCRB deep sequencing.

Sequencing was performed on PBMCs, taken from a glioma patient whose treatment included an IDH1 peptide vaccine. The chain uses TRBV18 and TRBJ1-3, with the D gene not clear enough to name. This TCR derives from a woman in her thirties or forties with glioma. The CDR3 protein: CASSPPEGNTGNTIYF. The DNA sequence reads TGTGCCAGCTCACCACCGGAAGGGAATACTGGAAACACCATATATTTT.